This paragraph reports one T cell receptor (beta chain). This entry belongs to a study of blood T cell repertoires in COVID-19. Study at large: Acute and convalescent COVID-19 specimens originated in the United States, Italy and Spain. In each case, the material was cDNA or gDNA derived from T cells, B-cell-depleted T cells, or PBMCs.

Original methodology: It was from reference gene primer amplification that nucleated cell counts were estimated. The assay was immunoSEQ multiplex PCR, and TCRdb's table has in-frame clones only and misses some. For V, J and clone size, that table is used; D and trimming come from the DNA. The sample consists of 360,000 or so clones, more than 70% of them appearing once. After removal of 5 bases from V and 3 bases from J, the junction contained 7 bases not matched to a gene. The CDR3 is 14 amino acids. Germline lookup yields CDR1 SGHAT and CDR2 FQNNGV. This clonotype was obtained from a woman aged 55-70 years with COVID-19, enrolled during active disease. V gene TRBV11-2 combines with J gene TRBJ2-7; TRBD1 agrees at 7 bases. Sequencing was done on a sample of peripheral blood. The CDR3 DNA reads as TGTGCCAGCAGCCAACTACAGGGGATCTACGAGCAGTACTTC. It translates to CASSQLQGIYEQYF.